Following are 17 T cell receptor beta chains from one sample sequenced in a study of T cell repertoires in cytomegalovirus infection. MiXCR was run by TCRdb on the reads, yielding one entry per CDR3 protein. The sample lists 55,000 to 70,000 distinct CDR3 sequences, 22% occurring once. These receptors have no identified antigens. The sequencing sample was made of PBMCs, sequenced either directly or after in vitro stimulation (not recorded which). Every receptor here comes from a human donor in good health (CMV status not recorded). Some clones in this sample may be carry-over from other donors' samples.

This clonotype was recorded at least ten times. The genes are TRBV7-2 and TRBJ2-5; D not resolved. CDR1 SGHTA and CDR2 FQGNSA come from the germline V gene. V gave up 5 bases and J gave up 1 base, with 11 bases separating them. The CDR3 sequence is 14 residues long. The CDR3 DNA follows: TGTGCCAGCAGCCCCAGGACCATCCAAGAGACCCAGTACTTC. Translating it yields CASSPRTIQETQYF.

The genes are TRBV6-1 and TRBJ1-5; D is undetermined. This CDR3 is 13 amino acids long. Germline V gives CDR1 MNHNS, CDR2 SASEGT. The V gene lost 3 bases and the J gene lost 3 bases, with 6 bases spanning the gap. The CDR3 DNA reads TGTGCCAGCAGTGACTTTAACAATCAGCCCCAGCATTTT. This gives the protein CASSDFNNQPQHF.

This chain uses TRBV6-2 or TRBV6-3 with TRBJ2-1; the D is unclear. This CDR3 is built from 13 residues. The V gene's germline CDR1 is MNHEY and CDR2 SVGEGT. Deletions cut 6 bases from V and 8 bases from J, with 14 bases between. CDR3 amino acids: CASRGHIFDEQFF. The CDR3 bases are TGTGCCAGCAGGGGTCACATTTTCGATGAGCAGTTCTTC.

The chain links TRBV18 to TRBJ1-1; no clear D. Germline CDR1 is KGHSH and CDR2 is LQKENI. The CDR3 is 16 amino acids. V gave up 1 base and J gave up 2 bases, with 14 bases separating them. The CDR3 DNA sequence: TGTGCCAGCTCACCACAACACGCTGACCTTAACACTGAAGCTTTCTTT. This translates into CASSPQHADLNTEAFF.

The chain links TRBV6-1 to TRBJ2-1, with unresolved D. Per germline, CDR1 MNHNS and CDR2 SASEGT. V lost 2 bases, J lost 3 bases, and 8 bases lay in between. The CDR3 is made up of 14 amino acids. The chain's CDR3 is CASSEWRFYNEQFF. The CDR3 DNA reads TGTGCCAGCAGTGAATGGCGTTTCTACAATGAGCAGTTCTTC.

The genes are TRBV18 and TRBJ2-1; TRBD2 aligns across 12 bases. This CDR3 has 15 residues. The germline CDR1 and CDR2 sequences are KGHSH and LQKENI. V gave up 2 bases and J gave up 9 bases; unmatched junction bases: 5. CDR3 region: CASSPTTSGSTEQFF. As DNA, the CDR3 is TGTGCCAGCTCACCAACGACTAGCGGGAGTACTGAGCAGTTCTTC.

This clonotype was counted many times. The rearrangement joins TRBV6-2 or TRBV6-3 to TRBJ1-1; tentatively, D is TRBD1 (6 bases). There are 15 residues in the CDR3. The germline V gene encodes CDR1 MNHEY and CDR2 SVGEGT. V was trimmed by 6 bases and J by 1 base, leaving 15 bases between them. The chain's CDR3 is CASRSNRVPNTEAFF. The CDR3 nucleotides are TGTGCCAGCAGGTCGAACAGGGTCCCGAACACTGAAGCTTTCTTT.

This clonotype was recorded many times. This rearrangement joins TRBV11-1 to TRBJ2-5; TRBD1 aligns across 9 bases. This CDR3 has 18 amino acids. Germline V gene lookup returns CDR1 SGHAT and CDR2 FQDESV (reference sequence). J was trimmed by 1 base and V by 1 base; bases with no gene match: 10. The CDR3 bases are TGTGCCAGCAGCTTAGGCCGATGGGACAGGGAAACCCAAGAGACCCAGTACTTC. This gives the protein CASSLGRWDRETQETQYF. Full variable domain (remainder filled in from reference TRBV11-1 and TRBJ2-5): EAEVAQSPRYKITEKSQAVAFWCDPISGHATLYWYRQILGQGPELLVQFQDESVVDDSQLPKDRFSAERLKGVDSTLKIQPAELGDSAMYLCASSLGRWDRETQETQYFGPGTRLLVL.

The chain recombines TRBV7-2 with TRBJ1-2; tentative D call: TRBD1 (5 bases). CDR1 and CDR2 (germline): SGHTA, FQGNSA. V shed 1 base and J shed 2 bases, with 11 bases lying between them. The CDR3 sequence is 15 residues long. CDR3 region: CASSLVGEGNYGYTF. In nucleotides, the CDR3 is TGTGCCAGCAGCTTAGTGGGGGAGGGGAACTATGGCTACACCTTC.

This clonotype was picked up a small number of times. The genes are TRBV30 and TRBJ1-1; no firm D call. This CDR3 spans 15 amino acids. Trimming shortened V by 0 bases and J by 9 bases, and 20 bases separated the two germline ends. Germline CDR1 is GTSNPN and CDR2 is SVGIG (reference sequence). The DNA of the CDR3 is TGTGCCTGGAGTGTCGGCGGGGTGGGAAGGGAACAAGCTTTCTTT. Translating it yields CAWSVGGVGREQAFF. The complete variable domain, with remaining parts taken from reference TRBV30 and TRBJ1-1, reads SQTIHQWPATLVQPVGSPLSLECTVEGTSNPNLYWYRQAAGRGLQLLFYSVGIGQISSEVPQNLSASRPQDRQFILSSKKLLLSDSGFYLCAWSVGGVGREQAFFGQGTRLTVV.

The chain has TRBV15 and TRBJ1-5; D not certain. CDR1 and CDR2 (germline): LNHNV, YYDKDF (reference sequence). This CDR3 has 15 residues. Deletions cut 1 base from V and 5 bases from J, with 12 bases between. CDR3 in DNA: TGTGCCACCAGCAGAGGTCGAGTGTCTGATCAGCCCCAGCATTTT. Translated, it gives CATSRGRVSDQPQHF. The variable domain in full, with the rest retrieved from reference TRBV15 and TRBJ1-5, is DAMVIQNPRYQVTQFGKPVTLSCSQTLNHNVMYWYQQKSSQAPKLLFHYYDKDFNNEADTPDNFQSRRPNTSFCFLDIRSPGLGDTAMYLCATSRGRVSDQPQHFGDGTRLSIL.

This clonotype has just a few counts. The CDR3, as DNA: TGTGCCAGCAGACGGAGCGGGAACGGTTTTGGCAATGAGCAGTTCTTC. The encoded protein is CASRRSGNGFGNEQFF. The rearrangement uses TRBV7-8 and TRBJ2-1; 7 nucleotides match TRBD2. After removal of 6 bases from V and 6 bases from J, the junction contained 14 bases not matched to a gene. CDR1 is SGHVS, CDR2 FQNEAQ, per germline. The CDR3 has 16 residues.

This clonotype was counted only a few times. J is TRBJ2-7 and V is TRBV29-1, with D hard to call. The CDR3 extends over 13 amino acids. Deletions cut 7 bases from V and 6 bases from J, with 19 bases between. Germline values: CDR1 SQVTM, CDR2 ANQGSEA. CDR3: CSARRAPDGEQYV. The CDR3 DNA follows: TGCAGCGCCCGACGAGCCCCAGACGGCGAGCAGTACGTC.

The chain carries TRBV20-1 and TRBJ1-3, with D hard to call. Per germline, CDR1 DFQATT and CDR2 SNEGSKA (reference sequence). The CDR3 loop spans 13 amino acids. V shed 6 bases and J shed 4 bases, with 13 bases lying between them. CDR3 in DNA: TGCAGTGCCACGGGGATGGGAGGAAACACCATATATTTT. Its protein is CSATGMGGNTIYF.

This clonotype turned up a few times. This chain links TRBV30 with TRBJ1-1; no reliable D call. This CDR3 is 11 amino acids long. Trimming cost V 0 bases and J 4 bases, with 3 bases left between them. From germline, CDR1 is GTSNPN and CDR2 SVGIG (reference sequence). CDR3 sequence (DNA): TGTGCCTGGAGTGTAATCACTGAAGCTTTCTTT. This sequence encodes CAWSVITEAFF.

This sequence joins TRBV19 and TRBJ1-2; D call uncertain. The CDR3 consists of 13 residues. Germline values: CDR1 LNHDA, CDR2 SQIVND (reference sequence). Trimming left V 1 base short and J 5 bases short, with 8 bases between. CDR3: CASSIGAEYGYTF. The CDR3 bases are TGTGCCAGTAGTATAGGTGCGGAATATGGCTACACCTTC.

The chain links TRBV6-4 to TRBJ2-3; possibly TRBD1 for D (5 bases). With 2 bases removed from V and 0 bases from J, the gap between germline ends came to 6 bases. CDR1 is MRHNA and CDR2 is SNTAGT in the germline V gene. The CDR3 covers 14 residues. CDR3 in DNA: TGTGCCAGCAGTGACGGGGCCAGCACAGATACGCAGTATTTT. As protein: CASSDGASTDTQYF.